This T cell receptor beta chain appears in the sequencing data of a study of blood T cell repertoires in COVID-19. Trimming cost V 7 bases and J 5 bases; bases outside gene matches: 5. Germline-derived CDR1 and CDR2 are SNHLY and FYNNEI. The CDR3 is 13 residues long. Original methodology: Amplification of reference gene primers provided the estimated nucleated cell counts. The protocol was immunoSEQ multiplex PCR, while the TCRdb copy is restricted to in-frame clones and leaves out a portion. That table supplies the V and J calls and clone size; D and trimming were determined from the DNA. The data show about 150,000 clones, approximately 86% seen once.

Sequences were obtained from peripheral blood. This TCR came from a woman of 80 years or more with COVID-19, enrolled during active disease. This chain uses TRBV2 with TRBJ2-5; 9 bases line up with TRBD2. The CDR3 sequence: CASKRREGETQYF. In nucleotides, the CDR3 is TGTGCCAGCAAGAGGCGGGAGGGGGAGACCCAGTACTTC. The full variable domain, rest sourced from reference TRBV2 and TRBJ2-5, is EPEVTQTPSHQVTQMGQEVILRCVPISNHLYFYWYRQILGQKVEFLVSFYNNEISEKSEIFDDQFSVERPDGSNFTLKIRSTKLEDSAMYFCASKRREGETQYFGPGTRLLVL.